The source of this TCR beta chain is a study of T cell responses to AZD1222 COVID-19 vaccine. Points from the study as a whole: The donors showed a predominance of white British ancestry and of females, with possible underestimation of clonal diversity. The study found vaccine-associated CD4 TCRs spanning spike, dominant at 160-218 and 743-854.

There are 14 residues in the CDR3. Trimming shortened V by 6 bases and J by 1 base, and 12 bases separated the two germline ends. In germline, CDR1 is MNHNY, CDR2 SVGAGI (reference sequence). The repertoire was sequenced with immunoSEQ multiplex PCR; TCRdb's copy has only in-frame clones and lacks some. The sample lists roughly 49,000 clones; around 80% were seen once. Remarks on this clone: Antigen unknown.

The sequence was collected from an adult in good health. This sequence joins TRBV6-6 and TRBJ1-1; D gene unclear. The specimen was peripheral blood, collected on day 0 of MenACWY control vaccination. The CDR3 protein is CASSPREGNTEAFF. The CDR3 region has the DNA TGTGCCAGCAGCCCCCGAGAGGGGAACACTGAAGCTTTCTTT.